The rows below give T cell receptor beta chains drawn from one sample of a study of cytomegalovirus exposure and HLA in healthy donors. Clones were read by immunoSEQ multiplex PCR, and TCRdb kept only the in-frame ones, dropping some. The table records over 200,000 clones, about 75% of them present only once. The sequenced sample was PBMCs. These receptors were obtained from a woman younger than 45 in good health and CMV-seronegative. CDR3s include the opening cysteine and the closing phenylalanine or tryptophan. D genes are given only for firm matches. For some rows the clone size is stated as once, few or many, or as a class when expanded; others skip it.

j_call v_call clone_size d_call cdr3_aa cdr3_nt
TRBJ1-3 TRBV11-2 NA TRBD1 CASSLDLRMGQGNTIYF TGTGCCAGCAGCTTAGATCTGAGAATGGGACAGGGGAACACCATATATTTT
TRBJ2-7 TRBV7-9 NA TRBD1 CASSSDRESYEQYF TGTGCCAGCAGTTCGGACAGGGAGTCTTACGAGCAGTACTTC
TRBJ1-5 TRBV9 NA NA CASGIQDSWHQPQHF TGTGCCAGCGGTATCCAAGACAGTTGGCATCAGCCCCAGCATTTT
TRBJ1-2 TRBV5-6 NA TRBD1 CASSSRGTNYGYTF TGTGCCAGCAGCTCCAGGGGGACTAACTATGGCTACACCTTC
TRBJ2-3 TRBV9 NA TRBD1 CASSVAVGDRVTDTQYF TGTGCCAGCAGCGTAGCTGTTGGGGACAGGGTCACAGATACGCAGTATTTT
TRBJ2-7 TRBV15 NA TRBD2 CATTYSGRAGDEQYF TGTGCCACCACCTATAGCGGGAGGGCCGGCGACGAGCAGTACTTC
TRBJ2-1 TRBV30 NA NA CAWSRDNEQFF TGTGCCTGGTCCCGGGACAATGAGCAGTTCTTC
TRBJ1-2 TRBV4-1 NA TRBD1 CASSQAGQYYGYTF TGCGCCAGCAGCCAGGCGGGACAGTACTATGGCTACACCTTC
TRBJ2-7 TRBV10-3 NA TRBD2 CAIRPETSEYEQYF TGTGCCATTCGTCCGGAGACTAGCGAATACGAGCAGTACTTC
TRBJ2-3 TRBV19 NA NA CASRGRGTTDTQYF TGTGCCAGTAGGGGACGGGGGACCACAGATACGCAGTATTTT
TRBJ2-3 TRBV5-1 few NA CASSTSTRFVDTQYF TGCGCCAGCAGCACCTCGACTAGATTCGTTGATACGCAGTATTTT
TRBJ1-1 TRBV27 few TRBD1 CASSLSAGGNTEAFF TGTGCCAGCAGTTTATCGGCAGGGGGAAACACTGAAGCTTTCTTT
TRBJ2-7 TRBV11-2 NA NA CASSPPGSLSYEQYF TGTGCCAGCAGTCCTCCGGGATCCCTCTCCTACGAGCAGTACTTC
TRBJ2-7 TRBV7-2 NA NA CASSLERTAPYEQYF TGTGCCAGCAGCTTAGAGCGTACGGCCCCCTACGAGCAGTACTTC
TRBJ2-3 TRBV4-1 few TRBD2 CASSQGLAGRTDTQYF TGCGCCAGCAGCCAGGGACTAGCGGGGCGCACAGATACGCAGTATTTT
TRBJ1-1 TRBV7-9 few NA CASSLFLSTEAFF TGTGCCAGCAGCTTATTCTTGAGCACTGAAGCTTTCTTT
TRBJ1-2 TRBV13 NA NA CASSRDYGYTF TGTGCCAGCAGCCGTGACTATGGCTACACCTTC
TRBJ1-1 TRBV27 NA TRBD1 CASSSAFKGAMNTEAFF TGTGCCAGCAGTTCCGCCTTTAAGGGGGCCATGAACACTGAAGCTTTCTTT
TRBJ2-3 TRBV4-2 few TRBD2 CASSQEIAGDTSSTDTQYF TGTGCCAGCAGCCAAGAGATAGCGGGGGACACCTCTAGCACAGATACGCAGTATTTT
TRBJ2-7 TRBV6-5 NA TRBD2 CASGTAGGSYEQYF TGTGCCAGCGGGACGGCGGGAGGAAGCTACGAGCAGTACTTC
TRBJ2-7 TRBV2 NA NA CASRSIRDNSYEQYF TGTGCCAGCAGGTCGATCCGGGACAACTCCTACGAGCAGTACTTC
TRBJ2-1 TRBV9 NA NA CASSVLWAGNAYNEQFF TGTGCCAGCAGCGTCCTCTGGGCGGGAAACGCTTACAATGAGCAGTTCTTC
TRBJ2-7 TRBV25-1 NA TRBD1 CASSEDRFPYEQYF TGTGCCAGCAGTGAGGACAGGTTTCCCTACGAGCAGTACTTC
TRBJ1-5 TRBV2 NA NA CASSEWGGQPQHF TGTGCCAGCAGTGAGTGGGGCGGTCAGCCCCAGCATTTT
TRBJ1-2 TRBV7-9 NA TRBD1 CSGGQGAGGYTF TGTTCCGGCGGACAGGGGGCCGGTGGCTACACCTTC
TRBJ2-3 TRBV6-1 NA NA CASSWLGGASDTQYF TGTGCCAGCAGTTGGTTGGGGGGGGCCTCAGATACGCAGTATTTT
TRBJ2-3 TRBV2 few NA CASSVRPPTSTDTQYF TGTGCCAGCAGTGTGAGGCCACCCACTAGCACAGATACGCAGTATTTT
TRBJ2-3 TRBV5-4 NA TRBD2 CVSSPGLARDDTDTQYF TGTGTCAGCAGCCCAGGACTAGCCCGCGATGACACAGATACGCAGTATTTT
TRBJ1-1 TRBV29-1 NA NA CSVGPPGGAEAFF TGCAGCGTTGGCCCCCCGGGGGGCGCTGAGGCTTTCTTT
TRBJ2-1 TRBV6-6 NA NA CASSRVDNEQFF TGTGCCAGCAGCAGGGTTGACAATGAGCAGTTCTTC
TRBJ1-2 TRBV6-1 once NA CASSELQGYGYTF TGTGCCAGCAGTGAGCTGCAGGGGTATGGCTACACCTTC
TRBJ2-3 TRBV5-1 NA NA CASSLRGSADTQYF TGCGCCAGCAGCTTAAGGGGAAGCGCAGATACGCAGTATTTT